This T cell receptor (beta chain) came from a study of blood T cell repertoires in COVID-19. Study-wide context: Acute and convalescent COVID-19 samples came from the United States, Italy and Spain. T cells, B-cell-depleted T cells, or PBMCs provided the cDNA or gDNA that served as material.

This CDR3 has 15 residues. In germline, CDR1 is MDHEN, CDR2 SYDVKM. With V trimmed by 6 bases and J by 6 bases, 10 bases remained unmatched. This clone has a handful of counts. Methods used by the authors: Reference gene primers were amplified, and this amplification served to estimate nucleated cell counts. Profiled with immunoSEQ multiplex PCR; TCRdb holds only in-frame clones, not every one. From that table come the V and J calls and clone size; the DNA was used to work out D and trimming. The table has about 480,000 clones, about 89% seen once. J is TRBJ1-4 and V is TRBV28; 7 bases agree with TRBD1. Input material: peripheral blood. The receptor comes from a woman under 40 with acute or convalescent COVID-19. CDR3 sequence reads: CASSILTGKDEKLFF. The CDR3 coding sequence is TGTGCCAGCAGCATATTGACAGGGAAGGATGAAAAACTGTTTTTT.